A single sample is the source of the 30 T cell receptor beta chains below, sequenced in a study of siplizumab effects on memory and regulatory T cells. Clones were read by immunoSEQ multiplex PCR, and TCRdb kept only the in-frame ones, dropping some. The sample has about 94,000 clones; about 93% are singletons. Input material: non-Treg CD4+ T cells sorted from blood. Source of these receptors: a human donor in good health.

The gene calls are TRBV14 and TRBJ1-5; no firm D call. V was shortened by 3 bases and J by 3 bases, with 3 bases between the two germline ends. Germline V CDR1 and CDR2: SGHDN, FVKESK. The CDR3 contains 12 residues. The CDR3 nucleotides read TGTGCCAGCAGCCAGCCCAATCAGCCCCAGCATTTT. Translating gives CASSQPNQPQHF.

The chain combines TRBV7-3 with TRBJ2-3, with D unresolved. Between the trimmed V and J ends, which lost 4 bases and 1 base, there was a span of 6 bases. CDR1 is SGHTA and CDR2 is FQGTGA in the germline V gene. The CDR3 runs to 13 residues. CDR3 region: CASSWFGTDTQYF. DNA of the CDR3: TGTGCCAGCAGCTGGTTCGGCACAGATACGCAGTATTTT.

The chain employs TRBV4-2 and TRBJ2-1; TRBD2 agrees at 9 bases. CDR1 and CDR2 from the germline V gene are LGHNA and YNFKEQ. The CDR3 has 17 amino acids. The ends lost 0 bases at V and 0 bases at J; junction bases unmatched: 3. The CDR3 is CASSQEAGGSSYNEQFF. The DNA of the CDR3 is TGTGCCAGCAGCCAAGAGGCGGGAGGGAGCTCCTACAATGAGCAGTTCTTC.

The chain couples TRBV18 to TRBJ2-7, with 10 bases aligning to TRBD2. Losses at the gene ends were 3 bases for V and 6 bases for J; bases not matched to a gene: 5. Germline-derived CDR1 and CDR2 are KGHSH and LQKENI. This CDR3 has 14 amino acids. CDR3 sequence reads: CASSPLAGVSEQYF. CDR3 coding DNA: TGTGCCAGCTCACCCCTAGCGGGAGTATCCGAGCAGTACTTC.

The CDR3 loop reads CASSQYGTTNTGELFF. CDR3 DNA sequence: TGTGCCAGCAGCCAGTACGGGACTACCAACACCGGGGAGCTGTTTTTT. The rearrangement uses TRBV4-2 and TRBJ2-2; 7 bases are shared with TRBD2. Germline CDR1 and CDR2: LGHNA and YNFKEQ. The V and J ends lost 3 bases and 2 bases, in that order; junction bases with no gene match: 6. The CDR3 is 16 residues long.

CDR3 sequence reads: CASSLQLQGRQFF. DNA of the CDR3: TGCGCCAGCAGCCTCCAATTACAGGGTAGGCAGTTCTTC. V gene TRBV4-1 combines with J gene TRBJ2-1; perhaps TRBD1 as D (6 bases). CDR1 MGHRA and CDR2 YSYEKL come from the germline V gene. The CDR3 runs 13 residues. V was shortened by 4 bases and J by 12 bases, with 16 bases between the two germline ends.

The V call is TRBV27, the J call TRBJ1-1; weak D call: TRBD1 (5 bases). The CDR3 covers 15 residues. Germline CDR1 MNHEY, CDR2 SMNVEV (reference sequence). Trimming took 3 bases from V and 4 from J, leaving 15 bases between them. CDR3 in DNA: TGTGCCAGCAGTTTGCTTCGAACGGGGGGCACTGAAGCTTTCTTT. Its translation: CASSLLRTGGTEAFF.

The chain recombines TRBV29-1 with TRBJ2-7, with 9 bases that match TRBD1. The germline V gene encodes CDR1 SQVTM and CDR2 ANQGSEA. CDR3 length equals 13 residues. Trimming took 6 bases from V and 0 from J; bases not matched to a gene: 3. This CDR3 reads CSVRQGGSYEQYF. For the CDR3, the DNA is TGCAGCGTCCGACAGGGGGGCTCCTACGAGCAGTACTTC.

The rearrangement uses TRBV2 and TRBJ2-7; TRBD2 is a possible D gene (6 bases). Trimming removed 5 bases from V and 0 bases from J, with 8 bases in between. Germline CDR1 reads SNHLY; CDR2 reads FYNNEI. The CDR3 consists of 13 residues. The CDR3 DNA follows: TGTGCCAGCAGTACGGGACTCTCCTACGAGCAGTACTTC. It yields the protein CASSTGLSYEQYF.

This clone was seen only once. CDR3 amino acids: CASSLWAGNTGELFF. The DNA of the CDR3 is TGTGCCAGCAGCTTATGGGCGGGGAACACCGGGGAGCTGTTTTTT. The chain couples TRBV11-3 to TRBJ2-2, with a weak D call TRBD2 (5 bases). CDR3 size: 15 residues. The germline V gene encodes CDR1 SGHNT and CDR2 YENEEA. Trimming removed 2 bases from V and 1 base from J, with 8 bases in between.

The chain employs TRBV11-2 and TRBJ2-3, with a possible D match to TRBD2 (7 bases). This CDR3 region has 18 residues. Trimming took off 5 bases at V and 3 bases at J, with 24 bases between the two ends. CDR1 SGHAT and CDR2 FQNNGV come from the germline V gene. DNA for the CDR3: TGTGCCAGCAGCCCCGGGGGGCCTAGCGGAGGCGGGACAGATACGCAGTATTTT. Translated: CASSPGGPSGGGTDTQYF.

The V call is TRBV7-3, the J call TRBJ2-5; no definite D call. CDR1 is SGHTA, CDR2 FQGTGA, per germline. CDR3 length equals 13 residues. Trimming left V 1 base short and J 5 bases short, with 8 bases between. Here the CDR3 DNA reads TGTGCCAGCAGCTTAATGTCTGGGGAGACCCAGTACTTC. It is translated as CASSLMSGETQYF.

The V gene is TRBV6-6, the J gene TRBJ2-2, with a possible D match to TRBD2 (7 bases). Per the germline V gene, CDR1 is MNHNY and CDR2 is SVGAGI (reference sequence). The V gene lost 5 bases and the J gene lost 4 bases, with 14 bases spanning the gap. This CDR3 region has 15 residues. In DNA, the CDR3 is TGTGCCAGCAGTAAAAAGGGGGGGGGCACCGGGGAGCTGTTTTTT. Its protein product is CASSKKGGGTGELFF.

The V call is TRBV11-2, the J call TRBJ1-2; D is uncertain. Trimming removed 6 bases at V and 5 bases at J, with 19 bases between. Germline V gene sequence: CDR1 SGHAT, CDR2 FQNNGV. The CDR3 contains 15 residues. The CDR3 here is CASRPLREEPYGYTF. In DNA, the CDR3 is TGTGCCAGCAGACCCCTAAGGGAAGAGCCTTATGGCTACACCTTC.

The rearrangement links TRBV15 to TRBJ1-2; no definite D call. The V and J ends lost 1 base and 3 bases respectively, with 9 bases between them. The germline gives CDR1 LNHNV, CDR2 YYDKDF (reference sequence). The CDR3 extends over 14 amino acids. CDR3 in amino acids: CATSRAAGHYGYTF. CDR3 DNA: TGTGCCACCAGCAGAGCCGCAGGCCACTATGGCTACACCTTC.

The chain uses TRBV6-4 and TRBJ1-2; D possibly corresponds to TRBD1 (5 bases). The CDR3 consists of 12 residues. Trimming stripped 9 bases from V and 1 base from J, with 9 bases between. Per germline, CDR1 MRHNA and CDR2 SNTAGT. The CDR3 spells CASKDSNYGYTF. The CDR3 coding sequence is TGTGCCAGTAAAGACAGTAACTATGGCTACACCTTC.

In its sample, this clone was seen once. The rearrangement uses TRBV19 and TRBJ2-7, with D hard to call. CDR1 is LNHDA and CDR2 is SQIVND in the germline V gene (reference sequence). The CDR3 spans 15 residues. V was pared by 3 bases and J by 0 bases, with 12 bases between. CDR3 in amino acids: CASSMVGRSSYEQYF. CDR3 sequence (DNA): TGTGCCAGTAGTATGGTCGGCAGAAGCTCCTACGAGCAGTACTTC. Combining the CDR3 with reference TRBV19 and TRBJ2-7 gives the whole variable domain DGGITQSPKYLFRKEGQNVTLSCEQNLNHDAMYWYRQDPGQGLRLIYYSQIVNDFQKGDIAEGYSVSREKKESFPLTVTSAQKNPTAFYLCASSMVGRSSYEQYFGPGTRLTVT.

This clone appeared once. The chain uses TRBV2 and TRBJ2-1, with 9 nucleotides matching TRBD2. The CDR3 loop spans 15 amino acids. V lost 3 bases, J lost 16 bases, and 16 bases stayed unmatched. Germline CDR1 reads SNHLY; CDR2 reads FYNNEI. The CDR3 reads CASSEVGPSGTIHFF. The DNA for the CDR3 is TGTGCCAGCAGTGAGGTGGGGCCTAGCGGGACAATCCACTTCTTC.

The rearrangement uses TRBV7-2 and TRBJ2-7, with 12 bases fitting TRBD1. With V trimmed by 2 bases and J by 5 bases, 4 bases remained unmatched. This CDR3 comprises 15 residues. The germline V gene encodes CDR1 SGHTA and CDR2 FQGNSA. The CDR3 loop reads CASSLSGTGGNEQYF. The CDR3 region has the DNA TGTGCCAGCAGCTTATCCGGGACAGGGGGCAACGAGCAGTACTTC.

V usage is TRBV7-2 and J usage is TRBJ2-3; weak D call: TRBD1 (5 bases). The CDR3 consists of 14 residues. With 1 base removed from V and 2 bases from J, the gap between germline ends came to 7 bases. The germline V gene encodes CDR1 SGHTA and CDR2 FQGNSA. In DNA form, the CDR3 reads TGTGCCAGCAGCTTAGTACAGGCCACAGATACGCAGTATTTT. It yields the protein CASSLVQATDTQYF.

This rearrangement joins TRBV29-1 to TRBJ2-7; 12 bases map to TRBD2. The germline V gene has CDR1 SQVTM and CDR2 ANQGSEA. Trimming removed 6 bases from V and 0 bases from J; junction bases left unmatched: 6. The CDR3 is 15 residues long. CDR3 in DNA: TGCAGCGTCCGGACTAGCGGGGACCCCTCCTACGAGCAGTACTTC. It codes for CSVRTSGDPSYEQYF.

The V call is TRBV5-4, the J call TRBJ2-5, with D uncertain. The germline V and J ends were trimmed by 1 base and 3 bases, with 1 base remaining between them. This CDR3 is built from 11 residues. CDR1 is SGHNT, CDR2 YYREEE, per germline (reference sequence). In DNA, the CDR3 is TGTGCCAGCAGCTTGAAAGAGACCCAGTACTTC. Translated, it gives CASSLKETQYF.

The J gene is TRBJ2-1, the V gene TRBV5-4; TRBD2 agrees at 13 bases. CDR3 length: 15 residues. Germline V gene lookup returns CDR1 SGHNT and CDR2 YYREEE (reference sequence). J was trimmed by 8 bases and V by 0 bases; bases with no gene match: 2. The CDR3 DNA follows: TGTGCCAGCAGCTTGGGACTAGCGGGAGGCTATGAGCAGTTCTTC. Amino acids: CASSLGLAGGYEQFF.

The chain uses TRBV7-9 and TRBJ1-1; D possibly corresponds to TRBD1 (5 bases). With 2 bases removed from V and 1 base from J, the gap between germline ends came to 14 bases. The CDR3 loop spans 16 amino acids. CDR1 and CDR2 (germline): SEHNR, FQNEAQ (reference sequence). The CDR3 is CASSLSWRGGNTEAFF. The CDR3 DNA follows: TGTGCCAGCAGCTTATCTTGGCGCGGGGGGAACACTGAAGCTTTCTTT.

The CDR3 region is CANKLSGASYEQYF. CDR3 DNA: TGTGCCAACAAACTTAGCGGGGCCTCCTACGAGCAGTACTTC. The V gene is TRBV2, the J gene TRBJ2-7, with 8 bases that match TRBD2. The junction had 8 bases not matched to a gene; V was cut back by 10 bases and J by 0 bases. The CDR3 is 14 residues long. CDR1 SNHLY and CDR2 FYNNEI come from the germline V gene.

This CDR3 is CASSLRLAGGNEQFF. Written as DNA, the CDR3 is TGCGCCAGCAGCTTGCGGCTAGCGGGGGGCAATGAGCAGTTCTTC. V gene TRBV5-1 combines with J gene TRBJ2-1; 11 bases map to TRBD2. The CDR3 is 15 amino acids. With V trimmed by 1 base and J by 6 bases, 3 bases remained unmatched. In germline, CDR1 is SGHRS, CDR2 YFSETQ. Full variable domain (rest looked up from reference TRBV5-1 and TRBJ2-1): KAGVTQTPRYLIKTRGQQVTLSCSPISGHRSVSWYQQTPGQGLQFLFEYFSETQRNKGNFPGRFSGRQFSNSRSEMNVSTLELGDSALYLCASSLRLAGGNEQFFGPGTRLTVL.

This rearrangement joins TRBV20-1 to TRBJ2-3; D is undetermined. The germline V gene has CDR1 DFQATT and CDR2 SNEGSKA (reference sequence). CDR3 length: 11 amino acids. Trimming stripped 5 bases from V and 9 bases from J, with 12 bases between. CDR3 bases: TGCAGTGCTCCTGTCTGGTACACGCAGTATTTT. This encodes CSAPVWYTQYF.

The CDR3 is CASSASGGAGNEQFF. CDR3 DNA: TGTGCCAGCAGTGCGAGCGGGGGGGCAGGCAATGAGCAGTTCTTC. The chain recombines TRBV25-1 with TRBJ2-1; 10 bases are shared with TRBD2. With V trimmed by 4 bases and J by 6 bases, 6 bases remained unmatched. This CDR3 contains 15 residues. Germline V gene lookup returns CDR1 MGHDK and CDR2 SYGVNS.

The chain couples TRBV27 to TRBJ2-3, with D tentatively TRBD1 (5 bases). The germline V gene has CDR1 MNHEY and CDR2 SMNVEV (reference sequence). V lost 6 bases, J lost 2 bases, and 12 bases lay in between. The CDR3 is 14 amino acids. CDR3 nucleotides: TGTGCCAGCAGGAGACAGTGGGACACAGATACGCAGTATTTT. It specifies CASRRQWDTDTQYF.

The rearrangement uses TRBV5-4 and TRBJ2-5; tentative D call: TRBD1 (6 bases). Germline CDR1 is SGHNT and CDR2 is YYREEE (reference sequence). The CDR3 is 15 residues long. Trimming pared 3 bases from V and 0 bases from J, leaving 12 bases between. CDR3 nucleotide sequence: TGTGCCAGCAGCTCGGCCAGGGGATACCAAGAGACCCAGTACTTC. Its translation is CASSSARGYQETQYF.